Presented here are 26 T cell receptor beta chains from one specimen sequenced in a study of long-term antiretroviral therapy in people with HIV. Version v3.0 of the immunoSEQ assay was performed at survey level. Clones were read by immunoSEQ multiplex PCR, and TCRdb kept only the in-frame ones, dropping some. The sample contains about 41,000 clones, approximately 94% of which appear only once. This sample comprised unsorted PBMCs, obtained approximately 9.1 years after starting antiretroviral therapy. The receptors were sampled from a man aged 30 to 45 with HIV.

The V and J genes are TRBV28 and TRBJ2-2; no definite D call. In germline, CDR1 is MDHEN, CDR2 SYDVKM. The CDR3 runs to 13 residues. Trimming removed 6 bases at V and 6 bases at J, with 11 bases between. CDR3 residues: CASSQGGSGELFF. CDR3 in DNA: TGTGCCAGCAGCCAAGGCGGTTCCGGGGAGCTGTTTTTT.

The rearrangement uses TRBV7-9 and TRBJ1-2; the match to TRBD1 covers 9 bases. The CDR3 consists of 13 residues. CDR1 SEHNR and CDR2 FQNEAQ come from the germline V gene (reference sequence). Trimming cost V 5 bases and J 5 bases; bases outside gene matches: 3. The CDR3 reads CASSRGQGYGYTF. The CDR3 region has the DNA TGTGCCAGCAGCCGGGGACAGGGATATGGCTACACCTTC.

The V call is TRBV27, the J call TRBJ1-6, with D unresolved. CDR3 length equals 13 residues. Germline V gives CDR1 MNHEY, CDR2 SMNVEV (reference sequence). The ends were cut back, 2 bases at V and 12 bases at J, with 11 bases in the middle. In DNA form, the CDR3 reads TGTGCCAGCAGTTTAGGGCCAGCTCGACCCCTCCACTTT. This translates into CASSLGPARPLHF.

The V and J genes are TRBV6-5 and TRBJ1-6, with TRBD1 matching 8 bases. Germline values: CDR1 MNHEY, CDR2 SVGAGI. The V gene end was trimmed by 10 bases and the J gene end by 5 bases; junction bases not matched to a gene: 7. This CDR3 contains 14 residues. Written as DNA, the CDR3 is TGTGCCACCTCAGGACAGGGACATAATTCACCCCTCCACTTT. This codes for CATSGQGHNSPLHF.

The J gene is TRBJ2-1, the V gene TRBV29-1; TRBD2 aligns across 10 bases. This CDR3 region has 14 residues. Germline V gives CDR1 SQVTM, CDR2 ANQGSEA. V was clipped by 7 bases and J by 8 bases; unmatched bases: 11. CDR3 coding DNA: TGCAGCGCCGGAGGAAGCGGGGGGGCGGATGAGCAGTTCTTC. Translation: CSAGGSGGADEQFF.

As concerns this clone: The conserved closing phenylalanine or tryptophan is absent in this CDR3, likely reflecting a read error. No DNA is shown, since the ends of the CDR3 on it are uncertain; the CDR3 is the one TCRdb lists. V is TRBV27 and J is TRBJ2-7; TRBD1 is the table's D call, not checked against the DNA. The CDR3 numbers 11 amino acids, ends counted. From germline, CDR1 is MNHEY and CDR2 SMNVEV (reference sequence). CDR3 amino acids: CASSYTGPLSI.

V and J are TRBV7-3 and TRBJ2-2; TRBD2 agrees at 8 bases. CDR1 is SGHTA, CDR2 FQGTGA, per germline. The CDR3 spans 13 residues. Trimming removed 11 bases from V and 0 bases from J; junction bases left unmatched: 2. The CDR3 nucleotides read TGTGCCTGCGGGGGGACGAACACCGGGGAGCTGTTTTTT. It encodes CACGGTNTGELFF.

The chain couples TRBV2 to TRBJ2-1; tentatively, D is TRBD1 (5 bases). The length of the CDR3 is 15 residues. Germline lookup yields CDR1 SNHLY and CDR2 FYNNEI. Trimming left V 6 bases short and J 5 bases short, with 17 bases between. The CDR3 DNA is TGTGCCAGCAGCCCACGCCCAGGGAATAACAATGAGCAGTTCTTC. Translating gives CASSPRPGNNNEQFF.

The chain uses TRBV28 and TRBJ2-2, with 9 bases that match TRBD2. CDR3 length: 15 residues. The germline V gene encodes CDR1 MDHEN and CDR2 SYDVKM. The V segment lost 2 bases and the J segment 6 bases; nucleotides outside the gene matches: 4. CDR3 DNA sequence: TGTGCCAGCAGTTTAGCGGGGGGGTTGGCCGGGGAGCTGTTTTTT. Translation gives CASSLAGGLAGELFF.

This chain uses TRBV28 with TRBJ2-7; possible D gene TRBD2, 5 bases. The CDR3 totals 14 residues. V gave up 6 bases and J gave up 7 bases, with 19 bases separating them. Germline V gives CDR1 MDHEN, CDR2 SYDVKM. The chain's CDR3 is CASSPARAPGEQYF. CDR3 DNA: TGTGCCAGCAGCCCCGCGCGGGCCCCGGGGGAGCAGTACTTC.

The chain links TRBV5-1 to TRBJ2-3; tentatively, D is TRBD1 (6 bases). V lost 6 bases and J lost 5, with 10 bases in between. CDR1 SGHRS and CDR2 YFSETQ come from the germline V gene. The CDR3 length is 12 residues. CDR3 DNA sequence: TGCGCCAGCAAACAGGGTTTAGATACGCAGTATTTT. It is translated as CASKQGLDTQYF.

The V and J genes are TRBV28 and TRBJ2-3; D not certain. Germline loops: CDR1 MDHEN, CDR2 SYDVKM. Trimming pared 7 bases from V and 2 bases from J, leaving 16 bases between. This CDR3 comprises 15 residues. The CDR3 DNA is TGTGCCAGCACGGTCAGTCTGGCTAACACAGATACGCAGTATTTT. This sequence encodes CASTVSLANTDTQYF. Filled out from reference TRBV28 and TRBJ2-3, the complete variable domain reads DVKVTQSSRYLVKRTGEKVFLECVQDMDHENMFWYRQDPGLGLRLIYFSYDVKMKEKGDIPEGYSVSREKKERFSLILESASTNQTSMYLCASTVSLANTDTQYFGPGTRLTVL.

This clone was counted once. The V call is TRBV2, the J call TRBJ1-6; 8 bases line up with TRBD1. The germline gives CDR1 SNHLY, CDR2 FYNNEI. With V trimmed by 6 bases and J by 10 bases, 8 bases remained unmatched. CDR3 length equals 14 residues. CDR3 coding DNA: TGTGCCAGCAGCCAGACAGGGGTAGGGTCACCCCTCCACTTT. This translates into CASSQTGVGSPLHF. Variable domain in full (rest from reference TRBV2 and TRBJ1-6): EPEVTQTPSHQVTQMGQEVILRCVPISNHLYFYWYRQILGQKVEFLVSFYNNEISEKSEIFDDQFSVERPDGSNFTLKIRSTKLEDSAMYFCASSQTGVGSPLHFGNGTRLTVT.

In DNA form, the CDR3 reads TGTGCCACCAGCAGAGGGACAGGGGGCTCCTACGAGCAGTACTTC. It is translated as CATSRGTGGSYEQYF. The chain has TRBV15 and TRBJ2-7; TRBD1 matches 10 bases. The V gene's germline CDR1 is LNHNV and CDR2 YYDKDF (reference sequence). The length of the CDR3 is 15 residues. Losses at the gene ends were 1 base for V and 0 bases for J; bases not matched to a gene: 0. The variable domain in full, completed from reference TRBV15 and TRBJ2-7, reads DAMVIQNPRYQVTQFGKPVTLSCSQTLNHNVMYWYQQKSSQAPKLLFHYYDKDFNNEADTPDNFQSRRPNTSFCFLDIRSPGLGDTAMYLCATSRGTGGSYEQYFGPGTRLTVT.

The chain links TRBV10-3 to TRBJ1-1; 8 nucleotides agree with TRBD1. This CDR3 has 15 residues. The J segment lost 7 bases and the V segment lost 0 bases, leaving 7 bases of the junction unmatched. CDR1 is ENHRY and CDR2 is SYGVKD in the germline V gene. The CDR3 reads CAISESWQGAFEAFF. In nucleotides, the CDR3 is TGTGCCATCAGTGAGTCATGGCAGGGGGCCTTTGAAGCTTTCTTT.

This clone has a handful of counts. The V and J genes are TRBV7-9 and TRBJ2-3; D is possibly TRBD1 (5 bases). V was pared by 3 bases and J by 3 bases, with 10 bases between. CDR3 length: 14 residues. The germline V gene encodes CDR1 SEHNR and CDR2 FQNEAQ (reference sequence). CDR3 sequence reads: CASSFTRQTDTQYF. The CDR3 DNA reads as TGTGCCAGCAGCTTTACCCGACAGACAGATACGCAGTATTTT.

V is TRBV5-1 and J is TRBJ1-4; TRBD1 is a possible D gene (6 bases). The germline V gene encodes CDR1 SGHRS and CDR2 YFSETQ. The CDR3 loop spans 18 amino acids. V shed 4 bases and J shed 0 bases, with 19 bases lying between them. The CDR3 sequence is CASSRQTGTPATNEKLFF. The CDR3 nucleotides are TGCGCCAGCAGCCGCCAAACCGGGACACCCGCAACTAATGAAAAACTGTTTTTT.

The chain employs TRBV28 and TRBJ2-7; D uncertain. Trimming took 3 bases from V and 3 from J, leaving 6 bases between them. The CDR3 contains 12 residues. Germline loops: CDR1 MDHEN, CDR2 SYDVKM. The CDR3, as DNA: TGTGCCAGCAGTTTGATGGGCTACGAGCAGTACGTC. This translates into CASSLMGYEQYV.

The chain is built from TRBV11-2 and TRBJ1-1; perhaps TRBD1 as D (5 bases). Germline CDR1 is SGHAT and CDR2 is FQNNGV. V gave up 0 bases and J gave up 5 bases, with 13 bases separating them. This CDR3 contains 15 residues. Written as DNA, the CDR3 is TGTGCCAGCAGCTTAGATGGGGGAGGCGAGACTGAAGCTTTCTTT. Translated, it gives CASSLDGGGETEAFF.

The genes are TRBV14 and TRBJ2-3, with D possibly TRBD2 on 6 matching bases. The CDR3 has 17 amino acids. Trimming removed 1 base at V and 2 bases at J, with 16 bases between. Germline V gives CDR1 SGHDN, CDR2 FVKESK. CDR3 amino acids: CASSQALGGAVTDTQYF. As DNA, the CDR3 is TGTGCCAGCAGCCAAGCTCTCGGGGGAGCGGTCACAGATACGCAGTATTTT. Looking up the rest from reference TRBV14 and TRBJ2-3 gives the full variable domain: EAGVTQFPSHSVIEKGQTVTLRCDPISGHDNLYWYRRVMGKEIKFLLHFVKESKQDESGMPNNRFLAERTGGTYSTLKVQPAELEDSGVYFCASSQALGGAVTDTQYFGPGTRLTVL.

CDR3 in amino acids: CASSEGWGVQPQHF. The DNA for the CDR3 is TGTGCCAGCAGTGAAGGTTGGGGGGTCCAGCCCCAGCATTTT. The V and J genes are TRBV2 and TRBJ1-5; D is possibly TRBD1 (5 bases). Trimming took 1 base from V and 7 from J, leaving 11 bases between them. The CDR3 sequence is 14 residues long. Germline CDR1 reads SNHLY; CDR2 reads FYNNEI.

The chain carries TRBV11-3 and TRBJ2-2, with D tentatively TRBD1 (6 bases). The V end was cut by 5 bases, the J end by 0 bases, with 10 bases between. The CDR3 is made up of 15 amino acids. Germline values: CDR1 SGHNT, CDR2 YENEEA. The CDR3 region is CASSPGGANTGELFF. The CDR3 nucleotides are TGTGCCAGCAGCCCTGGGGGCGCGAACACCGGGGAGCTGTTTTTT.

The genes are TRBV7-9 and TRBJ2-1; D might be TRBD2 (7 bases). V shed 5 bases and J shed 2 bases, with 13 bases lying between them. The CDR3 spans 15 residues. CDR1 and CDR2 (germline): SEHNR, FQNEAQ (reference sequence). The CDR3, as DNA: TGTGCCAGCAGCCAATTGGGGGGGCCCTACAATGAGCAGTTCTTC. Its protein is CASSQLGGPYNEQFF.

The V gene is TRBV18, the J gene TRBJ2-6; D not certain. CDR3 length equals 14 residues. Trimming removed 2 bases at V and 3 bases at J, with 5 bases between. Germline V gene sequence: CDR1 KGHSH, CDR2 LQKENI. CDR3 region: CASSPGRGANVLTF. The CDR3 region has the DNA TGTGCCAGCTCACCAGGTCGTGGGGCCAACGTCCTGACTTTC. The complete variable domain, with remaining parts taken from reference TRBV18 and TRBJ2-6, reads NAGVMQNPRHLVRRRGQEARLRCSPMKGHSHVYWYRQLPEEGLKFMVYLQKENIIDESGMPKERFSAEFPKEGPSILRIQQVVRGDSAAYFCASSPGRGANVLTFGAGSRLTVL.

CDR3 protein: CASSSGPNYEQYF. DNA for the CDR3: TGTGCCAGCAGCTCGGGACCGAACTACGAGCAGTACTTC. The chain recombines TRBV7-2 with TRBJ2-7; TRBD1 or TRBD2 may be the D gene (5 bases each). This CDR3 spans 13 amino acids. The germline gives CDR1 SGHTA, CDR2 FQGNSA. Trimming left V 4 bases short and J 3 bases short, with 10 bases between.

This chain joins TRBV5-1 and TRBJ1-5; 9 nucleotides agree with TRBD1. From germline, CDR1 is SGHRS and CDR2 YFSETQ. The CDR3 is 14 amino acids. V gave up 4 bases and J gave up 9 bases; unmatched junction bases: 8. The CDR3 region is CASSPGTGWTPQHF. CDR3 coding DNA: TGCGCCAGCAGCCCGGGGACAGGGTGGACGCCCCAGCATTTT. The full variable domain, in which reference TRBV5-1 and TRBJ1-5 provide the parts outside the CDR3, is KAGVTQTPRYLIKTRGQQVTLSCSPISGHRSVSWYQQTPGQGLQFLFEYFSETQRNKGNFPGRFSGRQFSNSRSEMNVSTLELGDSALYLCASSPGTGWTPQHFGDGTRLSIL.